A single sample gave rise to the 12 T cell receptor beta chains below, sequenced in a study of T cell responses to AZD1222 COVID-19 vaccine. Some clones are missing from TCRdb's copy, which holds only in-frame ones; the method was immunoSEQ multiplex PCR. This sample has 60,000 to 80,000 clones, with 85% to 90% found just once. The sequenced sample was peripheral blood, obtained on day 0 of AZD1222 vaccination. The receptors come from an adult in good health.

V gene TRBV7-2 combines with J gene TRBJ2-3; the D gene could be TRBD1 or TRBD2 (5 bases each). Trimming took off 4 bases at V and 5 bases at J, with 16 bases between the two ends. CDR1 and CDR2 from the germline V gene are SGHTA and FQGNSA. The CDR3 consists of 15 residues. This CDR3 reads CASSSPGAQGDTQYF. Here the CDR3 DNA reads TGTGCCAGCAGCTCCCCCGGGGCCCAGGGAGATACGCAGTATTTT.

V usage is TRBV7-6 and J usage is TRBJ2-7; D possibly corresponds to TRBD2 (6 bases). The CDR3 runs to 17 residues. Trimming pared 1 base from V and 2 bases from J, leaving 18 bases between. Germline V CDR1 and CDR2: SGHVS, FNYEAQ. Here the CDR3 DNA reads TGTGCCAGCAGCTTAGGAGCAGGCGGGACGGCAACCTACGAGCAGTACTTC. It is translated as CASSLGAGGTATYEQYF.

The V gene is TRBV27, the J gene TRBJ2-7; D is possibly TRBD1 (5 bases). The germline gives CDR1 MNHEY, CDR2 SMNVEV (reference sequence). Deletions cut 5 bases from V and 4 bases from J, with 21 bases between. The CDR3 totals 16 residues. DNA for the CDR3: TGTGCCAGCAGTCCCTCCCCCTACAGGATCCGGTACGAGCAGTACTTC. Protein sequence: CASSPSPYRIRYEQYF.

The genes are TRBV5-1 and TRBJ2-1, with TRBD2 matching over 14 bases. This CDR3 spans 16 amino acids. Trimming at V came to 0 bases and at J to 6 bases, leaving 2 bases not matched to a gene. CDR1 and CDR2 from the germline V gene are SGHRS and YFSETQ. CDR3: CASSLGLAGGPNEQFF. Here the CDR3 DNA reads TGCGCCAGCAGCTTGGGACTAGCGGGGGGGCCCAATGAGCAGTTCTTC.

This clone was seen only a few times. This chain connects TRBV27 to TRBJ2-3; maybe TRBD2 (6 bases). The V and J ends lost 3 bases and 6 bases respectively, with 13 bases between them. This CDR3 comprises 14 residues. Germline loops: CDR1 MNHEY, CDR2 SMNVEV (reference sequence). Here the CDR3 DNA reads TGTGCCAGCAGTTTCGAGACTAGTGATGATACGCAGTATTTT. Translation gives CASSFETSDDTQYF.

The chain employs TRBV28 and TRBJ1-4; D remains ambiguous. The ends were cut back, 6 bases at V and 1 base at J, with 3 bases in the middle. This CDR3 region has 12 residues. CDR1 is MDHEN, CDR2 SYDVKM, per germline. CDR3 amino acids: CASSETNEKLFF. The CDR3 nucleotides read TGTGCCAGCAGCGAAACTAATGAAAAACTGTTTTTT.

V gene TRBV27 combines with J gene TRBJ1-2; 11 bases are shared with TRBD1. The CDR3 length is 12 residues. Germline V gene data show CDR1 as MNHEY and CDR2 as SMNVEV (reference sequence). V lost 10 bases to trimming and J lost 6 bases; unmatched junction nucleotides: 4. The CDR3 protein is CAIKDRGHGYTF. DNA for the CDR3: TGTGCCATTAAGGACAGGGGGCATGGCTACACCTTC.

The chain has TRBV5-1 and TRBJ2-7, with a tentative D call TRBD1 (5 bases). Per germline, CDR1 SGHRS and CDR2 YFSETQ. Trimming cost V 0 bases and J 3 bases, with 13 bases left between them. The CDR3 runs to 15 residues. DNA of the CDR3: TGCGCCAGCAGCTTGGGGACCCTAAGGGGCTACGAGCAGTACTTC. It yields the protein CASSLGTLRGYEQYF.

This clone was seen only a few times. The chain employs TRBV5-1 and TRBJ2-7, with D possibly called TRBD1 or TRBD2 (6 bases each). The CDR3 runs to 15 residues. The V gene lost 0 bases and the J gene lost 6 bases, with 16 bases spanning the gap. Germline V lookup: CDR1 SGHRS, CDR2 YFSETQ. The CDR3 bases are TGCGCCAGCAGCTTGGTAGGGACGGGGGCCCTCGAGCAGTACTTC. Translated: CASSLVGTGALEQYF.

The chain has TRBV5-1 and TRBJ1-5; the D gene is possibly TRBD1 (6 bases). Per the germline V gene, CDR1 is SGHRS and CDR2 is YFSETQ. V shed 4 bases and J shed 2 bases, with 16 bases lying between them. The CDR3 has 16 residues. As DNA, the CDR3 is TGCGCCAGCAGCCCATTAGGGGGTGTCGGCAATCAGCCCCAGCATTTT. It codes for CASSPLGGVGNQPQHF.

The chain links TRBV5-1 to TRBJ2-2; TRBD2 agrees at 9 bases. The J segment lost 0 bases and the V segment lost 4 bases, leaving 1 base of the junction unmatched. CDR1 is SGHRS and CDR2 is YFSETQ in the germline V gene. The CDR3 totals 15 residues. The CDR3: CASSRLAANTGELFF. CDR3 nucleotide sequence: TGCGCCAGCAGCCGACTAGCGGCGAACACCGGGGAGCTGTTTTTT.

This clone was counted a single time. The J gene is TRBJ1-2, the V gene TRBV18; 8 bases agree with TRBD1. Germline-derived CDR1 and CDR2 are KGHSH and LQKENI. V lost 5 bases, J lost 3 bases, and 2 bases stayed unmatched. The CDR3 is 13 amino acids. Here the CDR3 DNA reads TGTGCCAGCTCAGCGGGACAGGACTATGGCTACACCTTC. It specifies CASSAGQDYGYTF.